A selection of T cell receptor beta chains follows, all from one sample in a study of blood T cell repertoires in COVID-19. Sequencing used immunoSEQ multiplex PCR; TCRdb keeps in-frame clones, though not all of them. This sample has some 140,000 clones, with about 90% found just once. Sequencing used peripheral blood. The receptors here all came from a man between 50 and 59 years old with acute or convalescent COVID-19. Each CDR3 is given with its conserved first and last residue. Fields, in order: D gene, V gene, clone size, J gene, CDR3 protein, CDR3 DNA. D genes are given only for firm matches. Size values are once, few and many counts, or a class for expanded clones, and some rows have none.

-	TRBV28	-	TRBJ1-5	CASSLSTGTNQPQHF	TGTGCCAGCAGTTTAAGTACAGGGACCAATCAGCCCCAGCATTTT
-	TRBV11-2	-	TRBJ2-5	CAGRGPGYQETQYF	TGTGCCGGCCGAGGGCCGGGCTACCAAGAGACCCAGTACTTC
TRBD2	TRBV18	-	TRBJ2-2	CASSPRLAGVRNTGELFF	TGTGCCAGCTCACCAAGACTAGCGGGAGTTCGGAACACCGGGGAGCTGTTTTTT
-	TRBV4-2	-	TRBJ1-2	CASSQDPGGYGYTF	TGTGCCAGCAGCCAAGATCCCGGCGGCTATGGCTACACCTTC
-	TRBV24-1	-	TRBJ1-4	CATSATEDEKLFF	TGTGCCACCAGTGCTACAGAAGATGAAAAACTGTTTTTT
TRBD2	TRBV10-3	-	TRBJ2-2	CAISESGGANTGELFF	TGTGCCATCAGTGAGTCGGGGGGGGCGAACACCGGGGAGCTGTTTTTT
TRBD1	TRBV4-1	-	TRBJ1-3	CASSQTGISGNTIYF	TGCGCCAGCAGCCAGACAGGGATCTCTGGAAACACCATATATTTT
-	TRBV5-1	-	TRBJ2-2	CASRPGILAISTNTGELFF	TGCGCCAGCAGACCCGGAATACTAGCCATATCGACGAACACCGGGGAGCTGTTTTTT
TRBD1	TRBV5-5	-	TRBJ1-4	CASAPLGQRNEKLFF	TGTGCCAGCGCCCCGTTGGGACAGAGAAATGAAAAACTGTTTTTT
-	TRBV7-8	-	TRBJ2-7	CASSLDDGIFYEQYF	TGTGCCAGCAGCTTAGACGACGGGATCTTCTACGAGCAGTACTTC
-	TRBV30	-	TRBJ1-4	CAWSVSSNNEKLFF	TGTGCCTGGAGTGTATCGAGTAATAATGAAAAACTGTTTTTT
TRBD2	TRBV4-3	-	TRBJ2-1	CASSQVYSGDYNEQFF	TGCGCCAGCAGCCAAGTGTACAGCGGGGATTACAATGAGCAGTTCTTC
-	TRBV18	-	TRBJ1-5	CASSEDTIGQPQHF	TGTGCCAGCTCAGAGGACACTATCGGGCAGCCCCAGCATTTT
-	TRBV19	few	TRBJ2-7	CASSIKAGQLNEQYF	TGTGCCAGTAGTATAAAGGCAGGGCAGCTGAACGAGCAGTACTTC
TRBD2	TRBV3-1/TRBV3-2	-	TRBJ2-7	CASSQEGLAYEQYF	TGTGCCAGCAGCCAAGAGGGACTAGCGTACGAGCAGTACTTC
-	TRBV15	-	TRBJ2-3	CATSRDRGYTDTQYF	TGTGCCACCAGCAGAGATAGGGGTTACACAGATACGCAGTATTTT
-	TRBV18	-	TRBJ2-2	CASSPPWGRADTGELFF	TGTGCCAGCTCACCACCATGGGGCCGGGCCGACACCGGGGAGCTGTTTTTT
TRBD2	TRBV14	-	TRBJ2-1	CASSPLGAGGYEQFF	TGTGCCAGCAGCCCTCTAGGAGCGGGAGGCTATGAGCAGTTCTTC
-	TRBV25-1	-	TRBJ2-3	CATGGATDTQYF	TGTGCCACTGGGGGGGCTACAGATACGCAGTATTTT
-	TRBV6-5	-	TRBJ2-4	CASVEGGNIQYF	TGTGCCAGCGTGGAGGGAGGAAACATTCAGTACTTC
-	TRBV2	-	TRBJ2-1	CASSEGLAHEQFF	TGTGCCAGCAGTGAAGGTCTAGCCCATGAGCAGTTCTTC
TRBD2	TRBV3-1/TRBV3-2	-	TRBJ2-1	CASSQAGELAGASYNEQFF	TGTGCCAGCAGCCAAGCGGGGGAACTAGCGGGAGCGTCCTACAATGAGCAGTTCTTC
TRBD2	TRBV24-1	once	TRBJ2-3	CATSITLAGPDTQYF	TGTGCCACCAGTATCACACTAGCGGGGCCAGATACGCAGTATTTT
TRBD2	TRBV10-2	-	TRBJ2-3	CASSEPLAGGTDTQYF	TGCGCCAGCAGTGAGCCTCTAGCGGGAGGAACAGATACGCAGTATTTT
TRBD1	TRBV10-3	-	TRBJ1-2	CAITGITGTGLYGYTF	TGTGCCATCACTGGAATCACCGGGACAGGACTTTATGGCTACACCTTC
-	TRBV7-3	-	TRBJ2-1	CASSNGLNNEQFF	TGTGCCAGCAGCAACGGACTCAACAATGAGCAGTTCTTC
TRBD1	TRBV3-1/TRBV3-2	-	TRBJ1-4	CASSLRTGRNEKLFF	TGTGCCAGCAGCCTCCGGACAGGGAGGAATGAAAAACTGTTTTTT
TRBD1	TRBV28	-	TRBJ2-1	CASSLAGGNEQFF	TGTGCCAGCAGTTTGGCAGGGGGAAATGAGCAGTTCTTC
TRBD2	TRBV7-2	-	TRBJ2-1	CASSLAKTSGSDEQFF	TGTGCCAGCAGCTTAGCGAAGACTAGCGGGAGCGATGAGCAGTTCTTC
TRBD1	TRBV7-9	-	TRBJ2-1	CASSPSQGARPLYNEQFF	TGTGCCAGCAGCCCCTCCCAGGGGGCGCGTCCTCTTTACAATGAGCAGTTCTTC
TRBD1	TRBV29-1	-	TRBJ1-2	CSVETGRYGYTF	TGCAGCGTTGAGACAGGGAGGTATGGCTACACCTTC
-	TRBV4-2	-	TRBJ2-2	CASSQFEIWGGTGELFF	TGTGCCAGCAGCCAATTTGAGATTTGGGGCGGCACCGGGGAGCTGTTTTTT
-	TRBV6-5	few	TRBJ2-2	CASSLSQTNTGELFF	TGTGCCAGCAGTTTGTCACAAACAAACACCGGGGAGCTGTTTTTT
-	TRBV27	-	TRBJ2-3	CASRTPITGALGDTQYF	TGTGCCAGCAGAACCCCGATAACGGGAGCCCTGGGGGATACGCAGTATTTT
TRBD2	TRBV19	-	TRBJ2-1	CASSMGTSGKSSYNEQFF	TGTGCCAGTAGTATGGGGACTAGCGGGAAGAGCTCCTACAATGAGCAGTTCTTC
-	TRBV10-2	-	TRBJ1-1	CASRDGGYTEAFF	TGCGCCAGCAGGGACGGAGGGTACACTGAAGCTTTCTTT
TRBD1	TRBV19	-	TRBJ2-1	CASNSGQGGDEQFF	TGTGCCAGCAATTCGGGACAGGGGGGGGATGAGCAGTTCTTC
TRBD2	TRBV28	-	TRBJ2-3	CASSSPVAGGTDTQYF	TGTGCCAGCAGTTCGCCCGTAGCGGGGGGCACAGATACGCAGTATTTT
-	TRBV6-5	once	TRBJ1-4	CASSYSGDRAEKLFF	TGTGCCAGCAGTTACTCAGGGGATAGGGCTGAAAAACTGTTTTTT
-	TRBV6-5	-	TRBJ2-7	CASSYGDPSEPYEQYF	TGTGCCAGCAGTTACGGAGATCCCAGCGAACCCTACGAGCAGTACTTC